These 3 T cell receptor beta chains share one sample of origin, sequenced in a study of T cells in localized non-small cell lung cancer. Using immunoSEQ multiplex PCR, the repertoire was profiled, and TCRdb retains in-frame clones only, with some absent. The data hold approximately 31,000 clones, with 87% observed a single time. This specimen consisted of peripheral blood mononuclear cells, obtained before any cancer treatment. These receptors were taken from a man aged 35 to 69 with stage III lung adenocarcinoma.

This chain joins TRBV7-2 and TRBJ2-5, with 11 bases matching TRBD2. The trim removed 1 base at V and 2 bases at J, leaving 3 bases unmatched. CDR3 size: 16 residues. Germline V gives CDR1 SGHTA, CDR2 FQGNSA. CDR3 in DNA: TGTGCCAGCAGCTTAGGAGCTAGCGGGGGGCAAGAGACCCAGTACTTC. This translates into CASSLGASGGQETQYF.

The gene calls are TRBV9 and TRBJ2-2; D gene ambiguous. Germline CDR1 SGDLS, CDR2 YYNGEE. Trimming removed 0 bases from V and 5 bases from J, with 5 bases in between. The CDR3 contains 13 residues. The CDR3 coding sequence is TGTGCCAGCAGCGTAGCTTTTACCGGGGAGCTGTTTTTT. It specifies CASSVAFTGELFF.

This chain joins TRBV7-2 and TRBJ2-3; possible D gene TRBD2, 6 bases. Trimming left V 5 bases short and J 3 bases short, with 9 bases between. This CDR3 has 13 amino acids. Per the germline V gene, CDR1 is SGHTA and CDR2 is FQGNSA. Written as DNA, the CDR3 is TGTGCCAGCAGCATCGGGACTACAGATACGCAGTATTTT. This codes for CASSIGTTDTQYF.